The 21 T cell receptor beta chains below were found in one sample sequenced in a study of OX40 agonist ivuxolimab in advanced cancers. Using immunoSEQ multiplex PCR, the repertoire was profiled, and TCRdb retains in-frame clones only, with some absent. The sample shows tens of thousands of clones, 75% to 90% of them seen only once. Sequences were derived from CD4+ or CD8+ T cells sorted from blood, sampled in a trial of the OX40 agonist ivuxolimab. The source of these receptors is an adult with an advanced solid tumor such as melanoma, head and neck, liver or kidney cancer.

This clone has only one observation. The chain recombines TRBV5-1 with TRBJ2-5, with D maybe TRBD1 (5 bases). Germline CDR1 is SGHRS and CDR2 is YFSETQ. V was pared by 2 bases and J by 5 bases, with 7 bases between. The CDR3 has 12 amino acids. DNA of the CDR3: TGCGCCAGCAGCTTCCCAGGGGAGACCCAGTACTTC. This encodes CASSFPGETQYF.

The chain uses TRBV28 and TRBJ1-4; 8 bases agree with TRBD1. Trimming cost V 4 bases and J 2 bases; bases outside gene matches: 6. Per the germline V gene, CDR1 is MDHEN and CDR2 is SYDVKM. This CDR3 is 16 amino acids long. CDR3 residues: CASSSPGGGTNEKLFF. Written as DNA, the CDR3 is TGTGCCAGCAGTTCTCCAGGGGGCGGTACTAATGAAAAACTGTTTTTT.

The CDR3 loop reads CASSQVGTGGAQPQHF. The DNA for the CDR3 is TGCGCCAGCAGCCAAGTCGGGACAGGGGGGGCTCAGCCCCAGCATTTT. V and J are TRBV4-1 and TRBJ1-5; TRBD1 aligns across 11 bases. This CDR3 contains 16 residues. V was pared by 1 base and J by 6 bases, with 5 bases of the junction left unmatched. The V gene's germline CDR1 is MGHRA and CDR2 YSYEKL.

J is TRBJ2-7 and V is TRBV7-2, with D possibly TRBD1 on 6 matching bases. The CDR3 consists of 14 residues. V was cut by 5 bases and J by 1 base, with 12 bases left in between. Looked up from germline, CDR1 is SGHTA and CDR2 is FQGNSA. CDR3 region: CASSLWTESYEQYF. CDR3 nucleotides: TGTGCCAGCAGCCTATGGACAGAATCCTACGAGCAGTACTTC.

Only one count was recorded for this clone. The chain combines TRBV6-5 with TRBJ1-4; D call uncertain. The V gene's germline CDR1 is MNHEY and CDR2 SVGAGI. V was pared by 2 bases and J by 8 bases, with 18 bases between. The CDR3 sequence is 16 residues long. The CDR3 here is CASSYDSVGNGEKLFF. CDR3 in DNA: TGTGCCAGCAGTTACGACTCAGTGGGGAACGGGGAAAAACTGTTTTTT.

The chain combines TRBV7-9 with TRBJ2-7, with D hard to call. This CDR3 has 12 residues. Germline CDR1 SEHNR, CDR2 FQNEAQ (reference sequence). The germline V and J ends were trimmed by 3 bases and 5 bases, with 8 bases remaining between them. DNA of the CDR3: TGTGCCAGCAGCTTTTCCTTCAACGAGCAGTACTTC. It translates to CASSFSFNEQYF.

This clone was seen more than once but under ten times. J is TRBJ1-1 and V is TRBV19; TRBD1 might be the D (6 bases). The germline V and J ends were trimmed by 5 bases and 0 bases, with 13 bases remaining between them. Germline lookup yields CDR1 LNHDA and CDR2 SQIVND (reference sequence). The CDR3 length is 15 residues. Here the CDR3 DNA reads TGTGCCAGTAGTGGTCCCCGGACAGTGAACACTGAAGCTTTCTTT. Translating gives CASSGPRTVNTEAFF.

The CDR3 bases are TGTGCCAGCAGCTTATCCGGGATCACAGATACGCAGTATTTT. This translates into CASSLSGITDTQYF. The V gene is TRBV7-7, the J gene TRBJ2-3; possible D gene TRBD2, 5 bases. Deletions cut 2 bases from V and 2 bases from J, with 8 bases between. Germline CDR1 SSHAT, CDR2 FNYEAQ (reference sequence). The CDR3 consists of 14 residues.

V usage is TRBV19 and J usage is TRBJ1-6; the D gene is possibly TRBD1 (6 bases). With 8 bases removed from V and 0 bases from J, the gap between germline ends came to 11 bases. Per germline, CDR1 LNHDA and CDR2 SQIVND (reference sequence). The CDR3 is 15 residues long. The chain's CDR3 is CASSTGSSYNSPLHF. CDR3 in DNA: TGTGCCAGTTCAACAGGGAGCTCCTATAATTCACCCCTCCACTTT.

The rearrangement uses TRBV28 and TRBJ2-7; D perhaps matches TRBD1 (5 bases). The germline CDR1 and CDR2 sequences are MDHEN and SYDVKM. Trimming removed 2 bases at V and 4 bases at J, with 9 bases between. This CDR3 is built from 13 residues. CDR3 residues: CASSLTGMYEQYF. CDR3 in DNA: TGTGCCAGCAGTTTAACAGGAATGTACGAGCAGTACTTC. Full variable domain (rest looked up from reference TRBV28 and TRBJ2-7): DVKVTQSSRYLVKRTGEKVFLECVQDMDHENMFWYRQDPGLGLRLIYFSYDVKMKEKGDIPEGYSVSREKKERFSLILESASTNQTSMYLCASSLTGMYEQYFGPGTRLTVT.

The rearrangement uses TRBV28 and TRBJ1-1; perhaps TRBD1 as D (5 bases). Germline-derived CDR1 and CDR2 are MDHEN and SYDVKM. V lost 9 bases and J lost 3, with 23 bases in between. The CDR3 totals 16 residues. The CDR3 DNA reads as TGTGCCAGGCATAGGGTGGGACTATTTGGGGACACTGAAGCTTTCTTT. Translation gives CARHRVGLFGDTEAFF.

CDR3: CASSNDTYEQYF. The CDR3 DNA sequence: TGTGCCAGCAGCAACGACACCTACGAGCAGTACTTC. This chain connects TRBV7-2 to TRBJ2-7, with no clear D. Germline V lookup: CDR1 SGHTA, CDR2 FQGNSA. The CDR3 consists of 12 residues. Deletions cut 5 bases from V and 2 bases from J, with 7 bases between.

V usage is TRBV5-1 and J usage is TRBJ2-7; TRBD2 aligns across 7 bases. Germline trimming cut 9 bases from V and 0 bases from J; bases unmatched to any gene: 12. The CDR3 sequence is 15 residues long. Germline CDR1 SGHRS, CDR2 YFSETQ. The CDR3 is CANSFQGGSSYEQYF. DNA for the CDR3: TGCGCCAACAGTTTTCAGGGCGGGAGCTCCTACGAGCAGTACTTC.

The genes are TRBV6-6 and TRBJ2-5; either TRBD1 or TRBD2 may supply D (6 bases each). The CDR3 extends over 13 amino acids. CDR1 is MNHNY, CDR2 SVGAGI, per germline (reference sequence). Deletions cut 6 bases from V and 5 bases from J, with 13 bases between. DNA of the CDR3: TGTGCCAGCAGGGTAGGGGGGCATGAGACCCAGTACTTC. Its translation is CASRVGGHETQYF.

The chain is built from TRBV20-1 and TRBJ2-2, with a tentative D call TRBD2 (5 bases). V was clipped by 5 bases and J by 7 bases, with 8 bases between them. Per the germline V gene, CDR1 is DFQATT and CDR2 is SNEGSKA (reference sequence). The CDR3 contains 11 residues. The CDR3 reads CSAGRGGELFF. The CDR3 DNA reads TGCAGTGCTGGCCGGGGCGGGGAGCTGTTTTTT.

The rearrangement uses TRBV5-1 and TRBJ1-1; a weak D match, TRBD1 (5 bases). Deletions cut 3 bases from V and 1 base from J, with 13 bases between. Germline assignment: CDR1 SGHRS and CDR2 YFSETQ. The CDR3 runs 15 residues. Here the CDR3 DNA reads TGCGCCAGCAGCTCGATGGGGGGGTCGAACACTGAAGCTTTCTTT. Its translation is CASSSMGGSNTEAFF.

The chain carries TRBV11-2 and TRBJ2-3, with 11 bases matching TRBD2. This CDR3 has 17 amino acids. The J segment lost 3 bases and the V segment lost 2 bases, leaving 7 bases of the junction unmatched. The germline V gene has CDR1 SGHAT and CDR2 FQNNGV. DNA for the CDR3: TGTGCCAGCAGCTTATACTATAGCGGGGGGGCGACAGATACGCAGTATTTT. Translating gives CASSLYYSGGATDTQYF.

The chain carries TRBV5-4 and TRBJ2-7; 11 bases are shared with TRBD1. This CDR3 is 14 amino acids long. Losses at the gene ends were 0 bases for V and 6 bases for J; bases not matched to a gene: 2. Germline V gene sequence: CDR1 SGHNT, CDR2 YYREEE (reference sequence). CDR3 sequence (DNA): TGTGCCAGCAGCTTGGCCGGGACAGGGGGCGAGCAGTACTTC. Protein product: CASSLAGTGGEQYF.

The chain recombines TRBV28 with TRBJ1-5; D is unclear. Trimming took 6 bases from V and 1 from J, leaving 13 bases between them. CDR1 and CDR2 from the germline V gene are MDHEN and SYDVKM. The CDR3 runs to 15 residues. For the CDR3, the DNA is TGTGCCAGCAGGCCTCCGGTGAACAGCAATCAGCCCCAGCATTTT. This gives the protein CASRPPVNSNQPQHF.

V gene TRBV6-4 combines with J gene TRBJ1-1, with D possibly being TRBD1 (5 bases). This CDR3 spans 13 amino acids. From germline, CDR1 is MRHNA and CDR2 SNTAGT. The V end was cut by 5 bases, the J end by 5 bases, with 12 bases between. The CDR3 nucleotides are TGTGCCAGCAGTAATGGGGGTCGAACTGAAGCTTTCTTT. Residues: CASSNGGRTEAFF.

The V and J genes are TRBV18 and TRBJ2-3; D possibly corresponds to TRBD1 (6 bases). Between the trimmed V and J ends, which lost 3 bases and 4 bases, there was a span of 17 bases. The CDR3 has 16 residues. Germline CDR1 is KGHSH and CDR2 is LQKENI. The CDR3 DNA follows: TGTGCCAGCTCACCTGCGGACAGTGGGAGAGCAGATACGCAGTATTTT. Amino acid sequence: CASSPADSGRADTQYF.